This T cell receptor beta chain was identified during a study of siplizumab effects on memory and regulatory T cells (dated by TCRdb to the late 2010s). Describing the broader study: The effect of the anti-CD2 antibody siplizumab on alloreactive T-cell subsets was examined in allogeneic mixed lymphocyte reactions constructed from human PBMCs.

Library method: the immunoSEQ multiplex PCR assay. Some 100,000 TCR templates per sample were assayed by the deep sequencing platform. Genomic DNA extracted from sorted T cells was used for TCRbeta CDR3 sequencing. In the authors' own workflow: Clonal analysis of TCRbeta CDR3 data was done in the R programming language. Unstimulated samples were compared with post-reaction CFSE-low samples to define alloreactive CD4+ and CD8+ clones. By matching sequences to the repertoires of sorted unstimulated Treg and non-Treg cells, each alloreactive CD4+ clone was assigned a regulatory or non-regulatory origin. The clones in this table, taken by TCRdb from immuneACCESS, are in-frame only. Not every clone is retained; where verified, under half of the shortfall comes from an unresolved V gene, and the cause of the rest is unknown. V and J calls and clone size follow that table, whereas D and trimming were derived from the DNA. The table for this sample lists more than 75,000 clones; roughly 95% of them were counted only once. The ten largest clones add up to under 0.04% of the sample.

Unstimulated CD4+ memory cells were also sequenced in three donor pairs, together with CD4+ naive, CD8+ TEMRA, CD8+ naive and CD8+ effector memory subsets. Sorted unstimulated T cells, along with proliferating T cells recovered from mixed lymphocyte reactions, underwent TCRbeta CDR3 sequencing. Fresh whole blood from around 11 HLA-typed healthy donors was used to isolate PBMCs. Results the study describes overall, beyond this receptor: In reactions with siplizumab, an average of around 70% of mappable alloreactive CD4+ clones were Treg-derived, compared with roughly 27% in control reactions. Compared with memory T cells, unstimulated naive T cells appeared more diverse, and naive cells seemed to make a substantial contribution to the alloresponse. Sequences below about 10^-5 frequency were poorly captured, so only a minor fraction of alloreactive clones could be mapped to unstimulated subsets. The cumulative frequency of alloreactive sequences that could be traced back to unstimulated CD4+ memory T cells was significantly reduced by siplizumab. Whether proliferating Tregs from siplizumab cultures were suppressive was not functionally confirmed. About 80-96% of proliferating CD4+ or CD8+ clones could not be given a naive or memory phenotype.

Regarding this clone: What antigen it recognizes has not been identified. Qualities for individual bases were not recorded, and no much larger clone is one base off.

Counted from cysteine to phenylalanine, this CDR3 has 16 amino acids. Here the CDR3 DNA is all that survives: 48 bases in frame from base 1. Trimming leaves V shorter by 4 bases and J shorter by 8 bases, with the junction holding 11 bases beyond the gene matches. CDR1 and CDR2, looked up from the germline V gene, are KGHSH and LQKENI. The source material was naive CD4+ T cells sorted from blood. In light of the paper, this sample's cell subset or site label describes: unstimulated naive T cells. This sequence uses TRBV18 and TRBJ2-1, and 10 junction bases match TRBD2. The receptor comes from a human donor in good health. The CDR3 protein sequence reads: CASSLGGLAVEDEQFF. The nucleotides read TGTGCCAGCTCACTCGGCGGACTAGCGGTCGAGGATGAGCAGTTCTTC.